The present entry profiles one TCR beta chain with its context. This entry is derived from a study of blood T cell repertoires in COVID-19. Study details: The United States, Italy and Spain provided the acute and convalescent COVID-19 samples.

Authors' data handling: Amplification of reference gene primers was used by the study to estimate nucleated cell counts. The method was immunoSEQ multiplex PCR; TCRdb's version includes in-frame clones alone and lacks a portion of them. The V and J calls and the clone size are those of that table, but D and trimming were determined from the DNA. The table records around 200,000 clones, 85% to 90% of them present only once. The CDR3 runs 13 residues. Germline V gives CDR1 MNHEY, CDR2 SMNVEV (reference sequence). Trimming took 4 bases from V and 3 from J; bases not matched to a gene: 2. The source of this sequence is a man aged 55 to 70 who had recovered from COVID-19. The V and J genes are TRBV27 and TRBJ2-7, with 8 bases identical to TRBD1. The sequenced material came from peripheral blood. DNA for the CDR3: TGTGCCAGCAGTTCAACAGGGGGCTACGAGCAGTACTTC. Its protein product is CASSSTGGYEQYF.